A single sample gave rise to the 3 T cell receptor beta chains below, sequenced in a study of CD8 T cells in ankylosing spondylitis. TCRdb reanalysed the 5' RACE reads using MiXCR and keeps one entry per CDR3 protein. The sample lists about 23,000 distinct CDR3 sequences; less than 20% were seen once. The sample taken for sequencing was blood. Receptor source: a male donor with ankylosing spondylitis or in good health (not recorded which).

The chain has TRBV24-1 and TRBJ2-1, with 11 bases lining up with TRBD2. After removal of 5 bases from V and 2 bases from J, the junction contained 7 bases not matched to a gene. In germline, CDR1 is KGHDR, CDR2 SFDVKD. This CDR3 comprises 17 residues. The CDR3 nucleotides are TGTGCCACCAGTGGCCTAGCGGGAGGAATCGCCTACAATGAGCAGTTCTTC. This gives the protein CATSGLAGGIAYNEQFF.

This clonotype was counted many times. This sequence joins TRBV5-1 and TRBJ1-2; D may be TRBD1 (5 bases). Trimming cost V 0 bases and J 4 bases, with 13 bases left between them. Germline V lookup: CDR1 SGHRS, CDR2 YFSETQ. This CDR3 region has 15 residues. This CDR3 is CASSLDTGRGYGYTF. CDR3 DNA: TGCGCCAGCAGCTTGGATACAGGCCGGGGCTATGGCTACACCTTC.

The table lists this clonotype with a few counts. This chain joins TRBV20-1 and TRBJ2-2, with 7 bases that match TRBD2. The trim removed 3 bases at V and 2 bases at J, leaving 6 bases unmatched. This CDR3 region has 15 residues. Germline V gives CDR1 DFQATT, CDR2 SNEGSKA (reference sequence). The CDR3 is CSARRGLPNTGELFF. For the CDR3, the DNA is TGCAGTGCTAGGCGGGGACTACCCAACACCGGGGAGCTGTTTTTT.